This TCR beta chain was identified during a study of cytomegalovirus exposure and HLA in healthy donors. The PCR was carried out with 60 Vbeta primers and 13 Jbeta primers. Sequencing used immunoSEQ multiplex PCR; TCRdb keeps in-frame clones, though not all of them. The data contain 150,000 to 180,000 clones, 60% to 75% of them singletons. This CDR3 spans 13 amino acids. V was clipped by 3 bases and J by 7 bases; unmatched bases: 2. Looked up from germline, CDR1 is SGHVS and CDR2 is FNYEAQ. On this clone: Its matching antigen is unknown.

General observations from the study: A later analysis, which compared TCR beta chains of equal frequency, found the HLA-associated ones more clonally expanded.

This chain joins TRBV7-6 and TRBJ1-1; TRBD1 aligns across 10 bases. Sequenced input: PBMCs. The sequence was collected from a man aged 18 to 35 in good health and CMV-seronegative. CDR3 sequence (DNA): TGTGCCAGCAGCTTTGGGACAGGGGATGAAGCTTTCTTT. Protein product: CASSFGTGDEAFF. Full variable domain (missing parts from reference TRBV7-6 and TRBJ1-1): GAGVSQSPRYKVTKRGQDVALRCDPISGHVSLYWYRQALGQGPEFLTYFNYEAQQDKSGLPNDRFSAERPEGSISTLTIQRTEQRDSAMYRCASSFGTGDEAFFGQGTRLTVV.